Following are 27 T cell receptor beta chains from one sample sequenced in a study of tissue T cells after allogeneic stem cell transplantation. Sequencing used immunoSEQ multiplex PCR; TCRdb keeps in-frame clones, though not all of them. The sample lists some 6,100 clones, roughly 61% occurring once. This material consisted of duodenum tissue, taken at autopsy. Every receptor here comes from a woman aged 18-55 years with breast cancer.

This clone was detected only a few times. CDR3 in DNA: TGTGCCAGCGCCCGAGACTACGAGCAGTACTTC. Encoded protein: CASARDYEQYF. The rearrangement uses TRBV7-2 and TRBJ2-7; D is uncertain. Trimming pared 8 bases from V and 3 bases from J, leaving 8 bases between. The CDR3 runs to 11 residues. In germline, CDR1 is SGHTA, CDR2 FQGNSA.

CDR3 region: CASSPWTGVTGELFF. As DNA, the CDR3 is TGTGCCAGCTCACCGTGGACAGGGGTTACCGGGGAGCTGTTTTTT. The rearrangement uses TRBV18 and TRBJ2-2, with 9 nucleotides matching TRBD1. Trimming at V came to 3 bases and at J to 5 bases, leaving 4 bases not matched to a gene. This CDR3 is built from 15 residues. Germline CDR1 reads KGHSH; CDR2 reads LQKENI.

J is TRBJ2-5 and V is TRBV19; TRBD1 agrees at 10 bases. The V gene's germline CDR1 is LNHDA and CDR2 SQIVND (reference sequence). This CDR3 has 16 amino acids. V shed 5 bases, J shed 5 bases, and the junction held 11 bases outside the gene matches. As DNA, the CDR3 is TGTGCCAGTAGTGCTTACAAGACAGGGGGCTCGGAGACCCAGTACTTC. This translates into CASSAYKTGGSETQYF.

The CDR3 sequence is CASSHGRGYEQFF. The CDR3 nucleotides are TGCGCCAGCAGCCATGGAAGGGGGTATGAGCAGTTCTTC. V is TRBV4-3 and J is TRBJ2-1; tentatively, D is TRBD1 (6 bases). The germline V gene has CDR1 LGHNA and CDR2 YSLEER. The CDR3 runs 13 residues. Trimming took 3 bases from V and 8 from J, leaving 11 bases between them.

V gene TRBV6-2 or TRBV6-3 combines with J gene TRBJ1-2; D uncertain. V lost 3 bases to trimming and J lost 8 bases, with 13 bases between them. The CDR3 consists of 13 residues. Per the germline V gene, CDR1 is MNHEY and CDR2 is SVGEGT. The CDR3 here is CASSYKGNMGYTF. CDR3 sequence (DNA): TGTGCCAGCAGTTATAAAGGGAACATGGGCTACACCTTC.

The chain has TRBV4-1 and TRBJ1-2, with 7 bases fitting TRBD1. Germline trimming cut 2 bases from V and 5 bases from J; bases unmatched to any gene: 5. Per the germline V gene, CDR1 is MGHRA and CDR2 is YSYEKL. The CDR3 length is 14 residues. CDR3 in DNA: TGCGCCAGCAGCCAAAACAGGGGTTCGTATGGCTACACCTTC. Its translation is CASSQNRGSYGYTF.

The rearrangement links TRBV7-6 to TRBJ2-7, with 9 bases aligning to TRBD2. V lost 5 bases, J lost 4 bases, and 12 bases stayed unmatched. The germline CDR1 and CDR2 sequences are SGHVS and FNYEAQ. The CDR3 has 16 amino acids. The CDR3, as DNA: TGTGCCAGCAGCCCTGCCCGACTAGCGGTTTCTTACGAGCAGTACTTC. It translates to CASSPARLAVSYEQYF.

The table lists this clone with a count of one. This chain uses TRBV5-1 with TRBJ2-4; a weak D match, TRBD2 (6 bases). CDR1 and CDR2 from the germline V gene are SGHRS and YFSETQ. V was pared by 2 bases and J by 8 bases, with 14 bases between. This CDR3 has 14 amino acids. The CDR3 DNA sequence: TGCGCCAGCAGCTTCAATTGGAGGGTGGACATTCAGTACTTC. Encoded protein: CASSFNWRVDIQYF.

This clone was detected a few times. This chain uses TRBV30 with TRBJ1-6, with 7 positions matching TRBD1. V shed 6 bases and J 2 bases; nucleotides not matched to a gene: 4. The CDR3 loop spans 14 amino acids. Germline V CDR1 and CDR2: GTSNPN, SVGIG (reference sequence). The chain's CDR3 is CACRTGTYNSPLHF. CDR3 DNA sequence: TGTGCCTGTCGGACAGGTACCTATAATTCACCCCTCCACTTT.

This clone turned up a few times. The chain recombines TRBV9 with TRBJ2-7, with D possibly matching TRBD1 (6 bases). The CDR3 sequence is 15 residues long. The V end lost 0 bases, the J end lost 2 bases, and 12 bases lay between the germline ends. Germline V CDR1 and CDR2: SGDLS, YYNGEE. The CDR3 protein is CASSVDGQPTYEQYF. CDR3 DNA: TGTGCCAGCAGCGTAGACGGACAGCCTACCTACGAGCAGTACTTC.

The chain has TRBV18 and TRBJ2-7; 7 positions match TRBD1. The junction had 5 bases not matched to a gene; V was cut back by 2 bases and J by 7 bases. There are 13 residues in the CDR3. Per the germline V gene, CDR1 is KGHSH and CDR2 is LQKENI. The CDR3 loop is CASSPEDRTEQYF. In DNA form, the CDR3 reads TGTGCCAGCTCACCAGAGGACAGGACGGAGCAGTACTTC.

In its sample, this clone ranks as medium-sized. J is TRBJ1-3 and V is TRBV4-1; D is unresolved. CDR3 length: 17 residues. From germline, CDR1 is MGHRA and CDR2 YSYEKL. Trimming shortened V by 0 bases and J by 7 bases, and 19 bases separated the two germline ends. In DNA form, the CDR3 reads TGCGCCAGCAGCCAAGAGGCCCGCGGCTCCCTACTGAACACCATATATTTT. Encoded protein: CASSQEARGSLLNTIYF.

The chain joins TRBV4-1 to TRBJ1-6; D gene unclear. CDR3 length: 16 residues. The V gene's germline CDR1 is MGHRA and CDR2 YSYEKL. Trimming removed 3 bases at V and 8 bases at J, with 17 bases between. The CDR3 DNA reads as TGCGCCAGCAGCCATCGGGCCAGTTCTCTGGATTCACCCCTCCACTTT. Its translation is CASSHRASSLDSPLHF.

This chain connects TRBV6-5 to TRBJ1-2; unclear D gene. V was trimmed by 7 bases and J by 0 bases, leaving 12 bases between them. The V gene's germline CDR1 is MNHEY and CDR2 SVGAGI. The CDR3 is 14 residues long. CDR3 protein: CASTRTGPNYGYTF. DNA for the CDR3: TGTGCCAGCACGCGAACGGGCCCTAACTATGGCTACACCTTC.

This chain's CDR3 is CASSEAATSGAYNEQFF. DNA for the CDR3: TGTGCCAGCAGTGAAGCGGCGACTAGCGGAGCCTACAATGAGCAGTTCTTC. The V gene is TRBV6-1, the J gene TRBJ2-1; 9 bases fit TRBD2. The CDR3 loop spans 17 amino acids. CDR1 and CDR2 from the germline V gene are MNHNS and SASEGT. V trimming: 0 bases; J trimming: 2 bases; junction bases outside the gene matches: 5.

This clone has more than one count but fewer than ten. The J gene is TRBJ2-3, the V gene TRBV6-2 or TRBV6-3, with D possibly being TRBD1 (6 bases). V was trimmed by 6 bases and J by 2 bases, leaving 15 bases between them. Germline CDR1 MNHEY, CDR2 SVGEGT. This CDR3 region has 15 residues. CDR3 DNA sequence: TGTGCCAGCAGCGCCGGACAGTATTTCACAGATACGCAGTATTTT. It codes for CASSAGQYFTDTQYF.

Note on this clone: Other nucleotide sequences in the sample specify the same CDR3. The genes are TRBV5-4 and TRBJ1-3; D possibly corresponds to TRBD1 (5 bases). V was trimmed by 5 bases and J by 4 bases, leaving 10 bases between them. The germline V gene has CDR1 SGHNT and CDR2 YYREEE (reference sequence). The length of the CDR3 is 13 residues. The CDR3 DNA reads as TGTGCCAGCAGTGTTGACAGAGGAAACACCATATATTTT. As protein: CASSVDRGNTIYF.

This clone occurred a few times. This sequence joins TRBV5-1 and TRBJ2-1; 9 bases agree with TRBD2. The CDR3 sequence is 15 residues long. V lost 4 bases and J lost 6; bases outside the gene matches: 8. Germline V gives CDR1 SGHRS, CDR2 YFSETQ. In nucleotides, the CDR3 is TGCGCCAGCAGCCCGGAGGCTAGCGGGGTCAATGAGCAGTTCTTC. Its translation: CASSPEASGVNEQFF.

V and J are TRBV2 and TRBJ2-7, with D perhaps TRBD2 (6 bases). Trimming removed 5 bases at V and 13 bases at J, with 12 bases between. The CDR3 totals 10 residues. Germline V lookup: CDR1 SNHLY, CDR2 FYNNEI. The CDR3 sequence is CASSNRDSYF. CDR3 bases: TGTGCCAGCAGTAACCGGGACTCTTACTTC.

This sequence joins TRBV11-2 and TRBJ2-4; 10 nucleotides match TRBD1. This CDR3 comprises 14 residues. J lost 8 bases, V lost 3 bases, and 4 bases had no gene match. Germline loops: CDR1 SGHAT, CDR2 FQNNGV. DNA of the CDR3: TGTGCCAGCAGCTTGGACAGGGGGGTGGACATTCAGTACTTC. Protein product: CASSLDRGVDIQYF.

The V and J genes are TRBV6-2 or TRBV6-3 and TRBJ1-6; D call uncertain. In germline, CDR1 is MNHEY, CDR2 SVGEGT. The V gene lost 2 bases and the J gene lost 9 bases, with 11 bases spanning the gap. The CDR3 has 14 residues. The CDR3 sequence is CASSYVQRTSPLHF. The CDR3 DNA reads as TGTGCCAGCAGTTACGTTCAGCGTACTTCACCCCTCCACTTT.

The chain uses TRBV6-2 or TRBV6-3 and TRBJ2-5, with TRBD2 matching over 12 bases. With V trimmed by 5 bases and J by 6 bases, 7 bases remained unmatched. The V gene's germline CDR1 is MNHEY and CDR2 SVGEGT. The CDR3 is 15 amino acids. The CDR3 here is CASSDPGTSGQTQYF. The CDR3 nucleotides read TGTGCCAGCAGTGATCCCGGGACTAGCGGGCAGACCCAGTACTTC.

This clone occurred a few times. Other DNA sequences in the sample encode the same CDR3. V and J are TRBV25-1 and TRBJ1-4, with D unclear. The CDR3 is made up of 14 amino acids. The ends were cut back, 4 bases at V and 5 bases at J, with 11 bases in the middle. Per the germline V gene, CDR1 is MGHDK and CDR2 is SYGVNS. The CDR3 loop reads CASSGGGGNEKLFF. CDR3 DNA sequence: TGTGCCAGCAGTGGGGGTGGTGGCAATGAAAAACTGTTTTTT.

Relative to its sample, this clone is medium-sized. V is TRBV6-6 and J is TRBJ1-2; no reliable D call. The CDR3 length is 13 residues. The germline V and J ends were trimmed by 6 bases and 0 bases, with 8 bases remaining between them. The germline V gene encodes CDR1 MNHNY and CDR2 SVGAGI (reference sequence). The CDR3: CASSLHTNYGYTF. Written as DNA, the CDR3 is TGTGCCAGCAGCTTACACACTAACTATGGCTACACCTTC.

The genes are TRBV6-4 and TRBJ2-7; 8 bases line up with TRBD2. J gave up 0 bases and V 7 bases, and 8 bases lay outside the gene matches. This CDR3 region has 15 residues. The germline V gene has CDR1 MRHNA and CDR2 SNTAGT. The CDR3 protein is CASNGWTSSSYEQYF. The DNA for the CDR3 is TGTGCCAGCAACGGATGGACTAGCAGCTCCTACGAGCAGTACTTC.

V usage is TRBV11-1 and J usage is TRBJ2-7; D is undetermined. The CDR3 is 15 amino acids. The V gene lost 2 bases and the J gene lost 1 base, with 12 bases spanning the gap. In germline, CDR1 is SGHAT, CDR2 FQDESV (reference sequence). The CDR3 is CASSLRLGNSYEQYF. CDR3 nucleotide sequence: TGTGCCAGCAGCTTACGGTTGGGGAATTCCTACGAGCAGTACTTC.

This clone was counted between two and nine times. V usage is TRBV6-2 or TRBV6-3 and J usage is TRBJ2-1; possibly TRBD1 for D (6 bases). Trimming took off 3 bases at V and 8 bases at J, with 26 bases between the two ends. The CDR3 contains 18 residues. Germline assignment: CDR1 MNHEY and CDR2 SVGEGT. DNA for the CDR3: TGTGCCAGCAGTTATAGGTTTGTGGGGACACCGACATGGGATGAGCAGTTCTTC. It translates to CASSYRFVGTPTWDEQFF.